This T cell receptor (beta chain) was captured by sequencing in a study of T cells in Graves' hyperthyroidism and ophthalmopathy (dated by TCRdb to the late 2010s). Notes on the research overall: Peripheral blood was collected at initial diagnosis, before any treatment. To identify distinguishing TCR V-J signatures, a discovery cohort of 100 patients was used, comprising some 43 with Graves' ophthalmopathy and under 60 with stable Graves' hyperthyroidism. An independent validation cohort of fewer than 20 hyperthyroidism patients and about 15 patients who later progressed to ophthalmopathy tested prospective prediction of ophthalmopathy. The roughly 100 discovery patients were randomly divided into training and test sets at a 7:3 ratio. The study also compared thyroid tissue and blood T-cell repertoires from 5 to 7 Graves' hyperthyroidism patients. Once sampling was done, hyperthyroidism patients were given methimazole at a starting dose of 30 mg daily, whereas ophthalmopathy patients were given high-dose intravenous methylprednisolone. The paper reports TCR Vbeta CDR3 sequencing of approximately 130 peripheral blood samples: approximately 41 ophthalmopathy, under 80 hyperthyroidism and 17 progressor patients. Summary of the overall study and its limitations: Most expanded thyroid clonotypes (frequency above 0.001) were also detected in blood, a finding suggesting that blood repertoires may reflect thyroid immune responses. Ophthalmopathy was separated from stable hyperthyroidism by a 13 V-J signature model, with 85% to 90% sensitivity and about 84% specificity obtained in cross-validation and 80%/75% obtained in testing. In validation, the model predicted progression to ophthalmopathy a median of 6.5 months before onset, with approximately 68% sensitivity and roughly 73% specificity. No statistical method was used to fix the sample size in advance, and group allocation was not hidden from the investigators.

Stable Graves' hyperthyroidism was defined as the absence of progression to ophthalmopathy over 18 months of follow-up. Hyperthyroidism patients were newly diagnosed, with disease duration under 2 months, and aged 18 to 65 years. Patients with uncontrolled infections, other autoimmune diseases, pregnancy or lactation were excluded. Diagnoses relied on clinical symptoms, serum thyroxine and TRAb, thyroid ultrasound and orbital computed tomography. PBMCs were separated from roughly 9.6 ml of fresh peripheral blood using Ficoll-Paque density gradient centrifugation. Trizol reagent was used to extract total RNA, and RNA quality was then checked on an Agilent 2100 Bioanalyzer. This clonotype was picked up many times. Its recognized antigen is unknown. No base quality values were provided; no much bigger clone lies one nucleotide off. V lost 5 bases and J lost 5 bases, and the count of bases not matched to a germline gene is 9. The CDR3 sequence holds 13 residues, the cysteine and phenylalanine included. The kept DNA is CDR3 alone, 39 bases in frame from the first base. Taken from the germline V gene (reference sequence), the CDR1 and CDR2 loops are GTSNPN and SVGIG.

TCR beta CDR3 regions were amplified from RNA transcripts. The TCR CDR3 was subjected to a first round of RT-PCR using the HTBI primer set and the Qiagen OneStep RT-PCR kit. The libraries were constructed in a second round of multiplex PCR and then size-selected and purified. Libraries were sequenced paired-end with 100 bp reads on an Illumina HiSeq2000. In the paper's pipeline: Raw data were processed with SOAPnuke, discarding reads with adapters, uncalled bases, mean Phred below 15, or no exact constant-primer or identifier match. COPE v1.2.5 was used to merge the high-quality paired reads, and each unique nucleotide sequence was defined as a clonotype. MiTCR v1.1 was used to align clonotypes to the IMGT TRBV, TRBD and TRBJ reference segments. Only V-J combinations with frequency above 0.0001, covering 99% to 99.2% of repertoires, were analysed. The TCS score was defined as F50 (clonal expansion) divided by E x V (chaos), with BLOSUM62-based TCRdist calculated between CDR3 peptides within each V-J. Welch's t-statistics and random forest reduced approximately 520 V-J features to 13, which were used in a naive Bayes classifier (R e1071). TCRdb reprocessed the public reads (quality trimming at Q25 with fastp, clone calling with MiXCR) and kept in-frame beta chains. Entries are consolidated by CDR3 protein sequence, retaining the most common genes and DNA. For this entry, the V and J calls and clone size follow TCRdb and not the study's own pipeline. Recorded for this sample are approximately 400,000 distinct CDR3 sequences; over 15% of them occurred a single time. Of the sample, 3.7% is held by the ten largest clones.

The rearranged segments are TRBV30 and TRBJ2-7; TRBD1 matches 7 bases in the middle. The clonotype was recovered from a woman under 30 with Graves' hyperthyroidism. The sequenced sample consisted of blood. Here the CDR3 is given as CAWGGDRVHEQYF. The nucleotides read TGTGCCTGGGGTGGCGACAGGGTCCACGAGCAGTACTTC.